This TCR beta chain comes out of a study of CD8+ T cells in alopecia areata. Points from the study as a whole: Numerous expanded lesional clones remained in scalp and blood during tofacitinib.

A note on this clone: No antigen is known for it.

cDNA reverse transcribed from extracted RNA served as the sequencing template. The assay was immunoSEQ multiplex PCR, and TCRdb's table has in-frame clones only and misses some. The table shows roughly 110,000 clones, with 56% occurring only once. Described treatment: oral pan-JAK inhibitor, 5-10 mg twice daily. Germline lookup yields CDR1 KGHSH and CDR2 LQKENI. This CDR3 comprises 13 residues. The V segment lost 5 bases and the J segment 3 bases; nucleotides outside the gene matches: 1. The chain has TRBV18 and TRBJ2-5; 9 positions agree with TRBD2. This TCR was sampled from a human donor with alopecia areata. The sample in question was CD4+ T cells sorted from blood, obtained at week 24, from a patient treated with tofacitinib. In DNA form, the CDR3 reads TGTGCCAGCTCATCTAGCGGGGAAGAGACCCAGTACTTC. Its protein is CASSSSGEETQYF.